A single sample is the source of the 27 T cell receptor beta chains below, sequenced in a study of T cells in Graves' hyperthyroidism and ophthalmopathy. Amplification yielded TCR beta CDR3 regions, with RNA transcripts as the source. HTBI primers were the set used in a first-round RT-PCR of the TCR CDR3. From the multiplex PCR reads, TCRdb called clonotypes with MiXCR, one entry per CDR3 protein. The data contain a few hundred thousand distinct CDR3 sequences, just under 25% of them singletons. The sequenced sample was blood. These receptors were taken from a man aged 50 to 60 with Graves' hyperthyroidism.

On this clonotype: A much larger clone lies one base from this, so it may be a read error. The chain has TRBV11-1 and TRBJ2-5; TRBD2 is a possible D gene (6 bases). The germline V gene encodes CDR1 SGHAT and CDR2 FQDESV (reference sequence). V was pared by 5 bases and J by 2 bases, with 21 bases between. CDR3 length: 17 residues. The CDR3 region is CASSHGSHASVQETQYF. The CDR3 DNA follows: TGTGCCAGCAGCCACGGAAGTCATGCTAGCGTACAAGAGACCCAGTACTTC.

This clonotype was counted many times. This chain links TRBV12-3 or TRBV12-4 with TRBJ2-3; D call uncertain. This CDR3 has 14 amino acids. V was pared by 6 bases and J by 2 bases, with 12 bases between. Here the CDR3 reads CASSFPPDTDTQYF. The DNA for the CDR3 is TGTGCCAGCAGCTTCCCCCCCGACACAGATACGCAGTATTTT.

This clonotype was detected many times. The gene calls are TRBV2 and TRBJ1-1; no clear D gene. The CDR3 extends over 14 amino acids. In germline, CDR1 is SNHLY, CDR2 FYNNEI. Trimming cost V 4 bases and J 3 bases, with 12 bases left between them. The CDR3 nucleotides read TGTGCCAGCAGTGGGGGAATAACGGACACTGAAGCTTTCTTT. This gives the protein CASSGGITDTEAFF.

This clonotype was detected ten times or more. The rearrangement links TRBV3-1 to TRBJ2-3, with 7 bases that match TRBD2. The V gene's germline CDR1 is LGHDT and CDR2 YNNKEL (reference sequence). This CDR3 has 17 residues. The junction had 7 bases not matched to a gene; V was cut back by 0 bases and J by 1 base. The CDR3 DNA sequence: TGTGCCAGCAGCCAAGAACCAGTCGCGGGAGGCACAGATACGCAGTATTTT. Its translation is CASSQEPVAGGTDTQYF.

This sequence joins TRBV6-1 and TRBJ2-1; D ambiguous. This CDR3 has 15 amino acids. Looked up from germline, CDR1 is MNHNS and CDR2 is SASEGT. Deletions cut 0 bases from V and 8 bases from J, with 14 bases between. CDR3 nucleotides: TGTGCCAGCAGTGAAGCGCTAGAAATGGACCATGAGCAGTTCTTC. It translates to CASSEALEMDHEQFF.

Only a few counts were recorded for this clonotype. The CDR3 coding sequence is TGTGCCAGCTCGCCCTCCCGGGAGACCCAGTACTTC. Translated, it gives CASSPSRETQYF. The V call is TRBV18, the J call TRBJ2-5; D call uncertain. Trimming stripped 6 bases from V and 5 bases from J, with 10 bases between. This CDR3 is 12 amino acids long. Germline loops: CDR1 KGHSH, CDR2 LQKENI.

This chain joins TRBV12-3 or TRBV12-4 and TRBJ1-1; 10 positions match TRBD1. Trimming at V came to 5 bases and at J to 4 bases, leaving 7 bases not matched to a gene. The CDR3 sequence is 15 residues long. The CDR3 coding sequence is TGTGCCAGCAGTACCGGACAGGGGGTTCGCACTGAAGCTTTCTTT. Translating it yields CASSTGQGVRTEAFF.

This clonotype was seen a few times. This chain uses TRBV5-4 with TRBJ2-7; D is unclear. Germline V gene data show CDR1 as SGHNT and CDR2 as YYREEE (reference sequence). V was clipped by 3 bases and J by 1 base, with 8 bases between them. The CDR3 extends over 13 amino acids. The CDR3 sequence: CASSSVPSYEQYF. CDR3 nucleotide sequence: TGTGCCAGCAGCTCGGTACCATCCTACGAGCAGTACTTC.

The chain links TRBV6-2 or TRBV6-3 to TRBJ2-4; D might be TRBD2 (7 bases). This CDR3 is built from 13 residues. Germline-derived CDR1 and CDR2 are MNHEY and SVGEGT. Deletions cut 3 bases from V and 9 bases from J, with 12 bases between. The CDR3 here is CASSYLGGPIQYF. In DNA, the CDR3 is TGTGCCAGCAGTTATCTGGGGGGGCCCATTCAGTACTTC.

Many counts were recorded for this clonotype. The chain combines TRBV2 with TRBJ2-3, with D uncertain. V lost 7 bases, J lost 6 bases, and 8 bases lay in between. This CDR3 region has 11 residues. The germline CDR1 and CDR2 sequences are SNHLY and FYNNEI. The CDR3 nucleotides are TGTGCCAGCACTCGCGAGGATACGCAGTATTTT. Translation gives CASTREDTQYF.

The chain links TRBV15 to TRBJ2-7, with 14 bases fitting TRBD2. CDR1 and CDR2 (germline): LNHNV, YYDKDF (reference sequence). The ends lost 2 bases at V and 5 bases at J; junction bases unmatched: 5. The CDR3 runs to 16 residues. The chain's CDR3 is CATSRSGGLAGDEQYF. CDR3 nucleotides: TGTGCCACCAGCAGATCCGGGGGACTAGCGGGAGACGAGCAGTACTTC.

The chain uses TRBV7-9 and TRBJ2-7; TRBD2 might be the D (6 bases). CDR1 is SEHNR and CDR2 is FQNEAQ in the germline V gene (reference sequence). Trimming pared 4 bases from V and 1 base from J, leaving 17 bases between. The CDR3 contains 16 residues. The CDR3 nucleotides read TGTGCCAGCAGCTCCCCGTTAAGTAGCGGATCCTACGAGCAGTACTTC. Translating gives CASSSPLSSGSYEQYF.

The V gene is TRBV20-1, the J gene TRBJ2-1; 16 positions agree with TRBD2. This CDR3 has 18 amino acids. Trimming at V came to 3 bases and at J to 3 bases, leaving 8 bases not matched to a gene. Germline CDR1 and CDR2: DFQATT and SNEGSKA (reference sequence). In nucleotides, the CDR3 is TGCAGTGCTAGGCCGGGACTAGCGGGAGGGCCTCGCTACAATGAGCAGTTCTTC. This codes for CSARPGLAGGPRYNEQFF.

The V gene is TRBV4-1, the J gene TRBJ2-1; 10 bases agree with TRBD2. CDR3 size: 16 residues. Germline CDR1 is MGHRA and CDR2 is YSYEKL. With V trimmed by 1 base and J by 2 bases, 2 bases remained unmatched. CDR3 region: CASSQGAGGAYNEQFF. The CDR3 DNA sequence: TGCGCCAGCAGCCAAGGAGCGGGAGGGGCCTACAATGAGCAGTTCTTC.

There are a few counts of this clonotype. This chain links TRBV3-1 with TRBJ2-1; TRBD2 aligns across 14 bases. J was trimmed by 1 base and V by 3 bases; bases with no gene match: 5. The CDR3 is made up of 18 amino acids. Germline V gene lookup returns CDR1 LGHDT and CDR2 YNNKEL (reference sequence). The CDR3 sequence: CASSHGTSGSRSYNEQFF. As DNA, the CDR3 is TGTGCCAGCAGCCACGGGACTAGCGGGAGTCGGTCCTACAATGAGCAGTTCTTC.

The chain uses TRBV6-4 and TRBJ2-1, with 10 bases that match TRBD2. There are 13 residues in the CDR3. Germline lookup yields CDR1 MRHNA and CDR2 SNTAGT. Germline trimming cut 5 bases from V and 8 bases from J; bases unmatched to any gene: 3. The CDR3 spells CASSQREGDEQFF. The CDR3, as DNA: TGTGCCAGCAGTCAGCGGGAGGGGGATGAGCAGTTCTTC.

This clonotype showed up many times. The J gene is TRBJ1-5, the V gene TRBV30; tentatively, D is TRBD1 (6 bases). This CDR3 contains 12 residues. Per the germline V gene, CDR1 is GTSNPN and CDR2 is SVGIG (reference sequence). The V gene lost 2 bases and the J gene lost 6 bases, with 8 bases spanning the gap. The CDR3 sequence is CAWSQGFQPQHF. CDR3 DNA: TGTGCCTGGAGTCAGGGGTTTCAGCCCCAGCATTTT.

The chain uses TRBV3-1 and TRBJ2-1, with TRBD2 as a possible D gene (6 bases). The CDR3 consists of 14 residues. From germline, CDR1 is LGHDT and CDR2 YNNKEL (reference sequence). V dropped 5 bases and J dropped 3 bases, with 11 bases sitting between them. CDR3 bases: TGTGCCAGCAGCTTGGGTAGCGGCTACAATGAGCAGTTCTTC. The encoded protein is CASSLGSGYNEQFF.

The chain couples TRBV18 to TRBJ1-2; the D is unclear. This CDR3 region has 15 residues. Germline V gene lookup returns CDR1 KGHSH and CDR2 LQKENI. Between the trimmed V and J ends, which lost 2 bases and 0 bases, there was a span of 10 bases. CDR3 coding DNA: TGTGCCAGCTCACCAACGGACCAAGCTAACTATGGCTACACCTTC. Translating gives CASSPTDQANYGYTF.

This clonotype was observed a single time. The chain employs TRBV6-5 and TRBJ2-7, with D uncertain. The CDR3 spans 14 residues. The V end was cut by 4 bases, the J end by 4 bases, with 14 bases between. Germline V CDR1 and CDR2: MNHEY, SVGAGI. The chain's CDR3 is CASSFRATVYEQYF. The DNA of the CDR3 is TGTGCCAGCAGTTTCCGGGCTACTGTATACGAGCAGTACTTC.

About this clonotype itself: This may be a read error, as it is one base from a much larger clone. V gene TRBV2 combines with J gene TRBJ1-2, with 11 nucleotides matching TRBD1. The CDR3 is made up of 14 amino acids. The ends lost 5 bases at V and 6 bases at J; junction bases unmatched: 5. Germline CDR1 and CDR2: SNHLY and FYNNEI. For the CDR3, the DNA is TGTGCCAGCAGTCTGGGACAGGGGGTGCATGGCTACACCTTC. Its translation: CASSLGQGVHGYTF.

This clonotype was detected many times. The V gene is TRBV12-3 or TRBV12-4, the J gene TRBJ2-1; D call uncertain. CDR3 size: 14 residues. V was cut by 5 bases and J by 1 base, with 9 bases left in between. The CDR3, as DNA: TGTGCCAGCAGTCTCAGGAGTTCCTACAATGAGCAGTTCTTC. It translates to CASSLRSSYNEQFF.

As regards this clonotype: One junction end disagrees with the germline gene, perhaps due to a read error. The chain is built from TRBV5-4 and TRBJ2-3; weak D call: TRBD1 (5 bases). Germline CDR1 SGHNT, CDR2 YYREEE (reference sequence). The CDR3 totals 14 residues. The CDR3 sequence: CAISLRQSTDTQYF. CDR3 sequence (DNA): TGTGCCATCAGCTTGAGACAGAGCACAGATACGCAGTATTTT.

This clonotype has more than one count but fewer than ten. This chain connects TRBV7-9 to TRBJ1-1; no definite D call. The CDR3 length is 17 residues. Germline V gives CDR1 SEHNR, CDR2 FQNEAQ (reference sequence). V lost 7 bases and J 4 bases, leaving 25 bases between the germline ends. The DNA of the CDR3 is TGTGCCAGCACCAAAGGGTTAGTAGGTGGTGGGATCACTGAAGCTTTCTTT. Protein sequence: CASTKGLVGGGITEAFF. Together with reference TRBV7-9 and TRBJ1-1, the CDR3 gives the full variable domain: DTGVSQNPRHKITKRGQNVTFRCDPISEHNRLYWYRQTLGQGPEFLTYFQNEAQLEKSRLLSDRFSAERPKGSFSTLEIQRTEQGDSAMYLCASTKGLVGGGITEAFFGQGTRLTVV.

This clonotype was detected many times. V is TRBV28 and J is TRBJ2-5; 14 bases are shared with TRBD2. Germline CDR1 and CDR2: MDHEN and SYDVKM. The CDR3 is made up of 15 amino acids. V dropped 6 bases and J dropped 4; count of bases not matched to a gene: 4. CDR3 in amino acids: CASSQTSGRGETQYF. In nucleotides, the CDR3 is TGTGCCAGCAGCCAGACTAGCGGGAGGGGAGAGACCCAGTACTTC.

The rearrangement uses TRBV20-1 and TRBJ2-3, with 7 bases matching TRBD2. The CDR3 runs 17 residues. J gave up 3 bases and V 5 bases, and 17 bases lay outside the gene matches. The germline CDR1 and CDR2 sequences are DFQATT and SNEGSKA (reference sequence). As DNA, the CDR3 is TGCAGTGCTGTGATTCGACTAGCCCGGAGGGTGACAGATACGCAGTATTTT. It codes for CSAVIRLARRVTDTQYF.

This clonotype has ten or more counts. V and J are TRBV6-5 and TRBJ1-1; D gene unclear. The CDR3 length is 13 residues. Trimming removed 3 bases at V and 3 bases at J, with 8 bases between. Germline values: CDR1 MNHEY, CDR2 SVGAGI. CDR3 region: CASSYSRYTEAFF. The CDR3 nucleotides read TGTGCCAGCAGTTATTCTAGGTACACTGAAGCTTTCTTT.